The 6 T cell receptor beta chains listed next were all sequenced from one sample in a study of T cell responses to AZD1222 COVID-19 vaccine. Measured with immunoSEQ multiplex PCR; TCRdb has only the in-frame clones, and not every one. In the table there are over 100,000 clones, 70% to 90% of which are singletons. Specimen: peripheral blood, collected on day 0 of AZD1222 vaccination. The receptors were sampled from an adult in good health.

CDR3 sequence (DNA): TGTGCCAGCAGCTACGGAGATACGCAGTATTTT. Its protein product is CASSYGDTQYF. J is TRBJ2-3 and V is TRBV7-2; D unresolved. V was pared by 4 bases and J by 5 bases, with 4 bases between. The CDR3 is 11 residues long. The V gene's germline CDR1 is SGHTA and CDR2 FQGNSA.

The chain couples TRBV29-1 to TRBJ1-3; the D gene is possibly TRBD1 (5 bases). Germline V lookup: CDR1 SQVTM, CDR2 ANQGSEA. With 7 bases removed from V and 0 bases from J, the gap between germline ends came to 22 bases. The CDR3 runs 17 residues. The CDR3 DNA sequence: TGCAGCGCCGAGAGTGGGGCTAGACAGAACTCTGGAAACACCATATATTTT. Translation gives CSAESGARQNSGNTIYF.

This clone was seen only a few times. The CDR3 DNA sequence: TGTGCCAGCAGCTTAGCCCAGGGCGGGAGGCTCTACAATGAGCAGTTCTTC. Translated: CASSLAQGGRLYNEQFF. The V gene is TRBV11-2, the J gene TRBJ2-1; 8 nucleotides align to TRBD2. The CDR3 covers 17 residues. J was trimmed by 3 bases and V by 1 base; bases with no gene match: 8. Per germline, CDR1 SGHAT and CDR2 FQNNGV.

The gene calls are TRBV6-2 or TRBV6-3 and TRBJ2-7, with 9 bases lining up with TRBD1. J was trimmed by 3 bases and V by 2 bases; bases with no gene match: 2. This CDR3 has 14 amino acids. CDR1 is MNHEY and CDR2 is SVGEGT in the germline V gene. Here the CDR3 DNA reads TGTGCCAGCAGTTACGGGGACAGGGTCTACGAGCAGTACTTC. Translating gives CASSYGDRVYEQYF.

V is TRBV9 and J is TRBJ2-7; D may be TRBD1 or TRBD2 (5 bases each). The CDR3 runs 14 residues. The V gene's germline CDR1 is SGDLS and CDR2 YYNGEE. Trimming pared 3 bases from V and 7 bases from J, leaving 17 bases between. This chain's CDR3 is CASSATGTRGEQYF. The DNA of the CDR3 is TGTGCCAGCAGCGCCACGGGGACGAGAGGTGAGCAGTACTTC.

The chain links TRBV10-3 to TRBJ2-1, with 11 bases matching TRBD2. V lost 4 bases to trimming and J lost 0 bases; unmatched junction nucleotides: 14. The CDR3 runs to 20 residues. Germline V gene sequence: CDR1 ENHRY, CDR2 SYGVKD. CDR3 residues: CAISAAGLAGGPSSYNEQFF. The CDR3 coding sequence is TGTGCCATCAGTGCGGCGGGGCTAGCGGGAGGCCCGAGCTCCTACAATGAGCAGTTCTTC.